This record covers a single T cell receptor (beta chain). Its matching antigen is unknown. Original data processing: Out-of-frame sequences were removed, leaving 2,000,000 or so distinct TCRbeta sequences. The protocol was immunoSEQ multiplex PCR, while the TCRdb copy is restricted to in-frame clones and leaves out a portion. The DNA gave D and trimming, while V, J and clone size come from that table. This table holds around 44,000 clones, more than 60% found once. The CDR3 runs to 13 residues. CDR1 and CDR2 from the germline V gene are SGHRS and YFSETQ. V lost 4 bases, J lost 4 bases, and 11 bases lay in between. The data were taken from a study of memory CD4+ T cells and cytomegalovirus serostatus. Study-level information: Healthy Belgian adult donors included nine or ten CMV-positive and 20 to 30 CMV-negative people.

Study findings and constraints: Of 150 to 200 reported CMV TCRbeta sequences, 60 to 85 were found in memory CD4+ repertoires.

The sort gate was single viable CD3+CD4+CD8-CD45RO+ cells for memory CD4+ T cells. Sequencing was performed on memory CD4+ T cells from blood. The chain recombines TRBV5-1 with TRBJ2-5; D is unresolved. The TCR originated in an adult in good health and CMV-seronegative. In DNA, the CDR3 is TGCGCCAGCAGCCCTCAAGGCGGAGAGACCCAGTACTTC. Protein sequence: CASSPQGGETQYF.